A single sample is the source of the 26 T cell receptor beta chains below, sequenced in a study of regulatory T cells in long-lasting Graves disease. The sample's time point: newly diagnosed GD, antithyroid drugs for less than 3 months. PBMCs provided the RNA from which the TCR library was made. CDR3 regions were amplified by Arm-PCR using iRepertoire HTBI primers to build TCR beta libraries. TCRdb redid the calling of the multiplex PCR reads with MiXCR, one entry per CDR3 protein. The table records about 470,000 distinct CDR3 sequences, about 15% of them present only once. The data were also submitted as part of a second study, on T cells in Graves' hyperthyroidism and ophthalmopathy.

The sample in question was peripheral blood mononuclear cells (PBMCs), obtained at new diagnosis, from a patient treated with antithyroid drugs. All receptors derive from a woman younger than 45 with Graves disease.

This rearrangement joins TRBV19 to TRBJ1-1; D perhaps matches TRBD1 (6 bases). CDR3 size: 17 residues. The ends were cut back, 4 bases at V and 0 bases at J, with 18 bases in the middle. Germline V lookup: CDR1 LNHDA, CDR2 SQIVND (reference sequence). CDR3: CASSSWGLGYMNTEAFF. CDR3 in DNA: TGTGCCAGTAGTAGTTGGGGGCTCGGGTACATGAACACTGAAGCTTTCTTT.

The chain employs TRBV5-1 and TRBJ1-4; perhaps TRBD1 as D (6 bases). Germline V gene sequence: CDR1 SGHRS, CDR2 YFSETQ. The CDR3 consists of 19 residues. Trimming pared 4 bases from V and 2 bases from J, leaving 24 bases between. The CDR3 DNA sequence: TGCGCCAGCAGCCCCCGGGGGGGGGCACGGATGAGGACTAATGAAAAACTGTTTTTT. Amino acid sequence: CASSPRGGARMRTNEKLFF.

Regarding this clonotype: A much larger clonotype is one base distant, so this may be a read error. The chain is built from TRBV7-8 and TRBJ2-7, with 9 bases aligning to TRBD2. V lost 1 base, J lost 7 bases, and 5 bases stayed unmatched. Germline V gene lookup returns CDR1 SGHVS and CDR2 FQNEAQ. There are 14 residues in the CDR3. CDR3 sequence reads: CASSLGTSAPEQYF. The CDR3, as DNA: TGTGCCAGCAGCTTAGGGACTAGCGCCCCTGAGCAGTACTTC.

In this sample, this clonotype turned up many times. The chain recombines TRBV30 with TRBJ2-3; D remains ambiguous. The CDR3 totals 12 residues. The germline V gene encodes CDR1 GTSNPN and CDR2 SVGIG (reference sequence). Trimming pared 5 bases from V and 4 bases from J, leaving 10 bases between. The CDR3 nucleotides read TGTGCCTGGGGGAAGAAGGCAGATACGCAGTATTTT. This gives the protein CAWGKKADTQYF.

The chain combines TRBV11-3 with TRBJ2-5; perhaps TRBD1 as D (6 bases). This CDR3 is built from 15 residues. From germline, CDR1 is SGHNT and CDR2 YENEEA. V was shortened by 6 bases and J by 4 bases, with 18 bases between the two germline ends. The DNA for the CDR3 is TGTGCCAGCAGAGATTGGTCAGGGGAGCGAGAGACCCAGTACTTC. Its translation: CASRDWSGERETQYF.

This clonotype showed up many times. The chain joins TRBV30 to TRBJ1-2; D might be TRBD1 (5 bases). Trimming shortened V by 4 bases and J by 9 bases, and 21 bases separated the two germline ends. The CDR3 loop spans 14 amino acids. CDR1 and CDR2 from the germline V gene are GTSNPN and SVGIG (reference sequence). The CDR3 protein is CAWKRFGGPPSYTF. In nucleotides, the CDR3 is TGTGCCTGGAAGCGGTTTGGGGGACCCCCCAGCTACACCTTC.

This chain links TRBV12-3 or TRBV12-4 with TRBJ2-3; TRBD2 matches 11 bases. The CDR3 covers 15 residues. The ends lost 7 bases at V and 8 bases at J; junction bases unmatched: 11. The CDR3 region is CASTRVSGRAVTQYF. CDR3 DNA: TGTGCCAGCACCAGAGTTAGCGGGAGGGCCGTTACGCAGTATTTT.

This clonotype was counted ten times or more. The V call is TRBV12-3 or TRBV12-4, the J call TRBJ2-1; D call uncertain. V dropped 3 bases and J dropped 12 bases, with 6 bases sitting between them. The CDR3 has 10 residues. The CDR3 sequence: CASSFGRQFF. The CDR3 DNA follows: TGTGCCAGCAGTTTTGGGCGGCAGTTCTTC.

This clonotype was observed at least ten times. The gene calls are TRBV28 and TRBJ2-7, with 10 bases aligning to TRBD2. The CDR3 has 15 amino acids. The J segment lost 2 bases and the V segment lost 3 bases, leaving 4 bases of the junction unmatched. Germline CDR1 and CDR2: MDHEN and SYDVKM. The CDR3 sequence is CASSFTGLAAYEQYF. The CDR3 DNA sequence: TGTGCCAGCAGTTTCACCGGACTAGCGGCCTACGAGCAGTACTTC. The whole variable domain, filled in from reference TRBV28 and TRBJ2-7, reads DVKVTQSSRYLVKRTGEKVFLECVQDMDHENMFWYRQDPGLGLRLIYFSYDVKMKEKGDIPEGYSVSREKKERFSLILESASTNQTSMYLCASSFTGLAAYEQYFGPGTRLTVT.

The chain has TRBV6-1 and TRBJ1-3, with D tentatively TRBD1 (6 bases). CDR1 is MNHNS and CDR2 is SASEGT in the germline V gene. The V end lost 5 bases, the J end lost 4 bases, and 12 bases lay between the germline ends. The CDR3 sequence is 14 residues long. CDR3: CASSHTGTGNTIYF. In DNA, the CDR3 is TGTGCCAGCAGTCACACAGGGACGGGAAACACCATATATTTT.

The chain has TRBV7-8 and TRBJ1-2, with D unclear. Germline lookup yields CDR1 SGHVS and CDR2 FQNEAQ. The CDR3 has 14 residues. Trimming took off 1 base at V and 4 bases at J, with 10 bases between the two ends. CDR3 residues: CASSLGEQGYGYTF. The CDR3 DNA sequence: TGTGCCAGCAGCTTAGGGGAACAAGGCTATGGCTACACCTTC.

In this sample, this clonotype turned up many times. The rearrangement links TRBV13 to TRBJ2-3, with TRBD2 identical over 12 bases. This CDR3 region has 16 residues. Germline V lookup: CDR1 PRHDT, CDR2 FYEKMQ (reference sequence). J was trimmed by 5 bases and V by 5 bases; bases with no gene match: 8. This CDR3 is CASSRRTSGDEDTQYF. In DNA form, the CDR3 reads TGTGCCAGCAGCCGGAGGACTAGCGGGGACGAAGATACGCAGTATTTT.

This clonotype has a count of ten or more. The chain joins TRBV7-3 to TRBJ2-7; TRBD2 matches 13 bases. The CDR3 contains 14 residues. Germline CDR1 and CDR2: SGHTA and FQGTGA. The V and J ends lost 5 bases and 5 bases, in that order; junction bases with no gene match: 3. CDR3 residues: CASSEGLAGDEQYF. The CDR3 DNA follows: TGTGCCAGCAGCGAAGGACTAGCGGGAGACGAGCAGTACTTC.

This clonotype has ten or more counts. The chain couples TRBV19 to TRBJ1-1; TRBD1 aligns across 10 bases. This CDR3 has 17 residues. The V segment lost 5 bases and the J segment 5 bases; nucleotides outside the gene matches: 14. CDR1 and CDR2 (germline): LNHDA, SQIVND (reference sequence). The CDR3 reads CASSSRDRGVVGTEAFF. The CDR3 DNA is TGTGCCAGTAGTTCACGGGACAGGGGAGTCGTCGGGACTGAAGCTTTCTTT.

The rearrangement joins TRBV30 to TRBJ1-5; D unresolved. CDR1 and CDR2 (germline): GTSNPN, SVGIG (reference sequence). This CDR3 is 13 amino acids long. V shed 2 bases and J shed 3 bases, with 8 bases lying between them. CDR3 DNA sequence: TGTGCCTGGAGTTCTGGGTACAATCAGCCCCAGCATTTT. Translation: CAWSSGYNQPQHF.

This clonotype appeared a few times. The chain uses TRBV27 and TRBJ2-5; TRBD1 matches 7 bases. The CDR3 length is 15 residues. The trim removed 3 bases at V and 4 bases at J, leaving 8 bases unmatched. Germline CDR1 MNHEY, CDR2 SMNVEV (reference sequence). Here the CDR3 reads CASSFTGALGETQYF. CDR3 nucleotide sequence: TGTGCCAGCAGTTTCACAGGGGCGCTGGGAGAGACCCAGTACTTC.

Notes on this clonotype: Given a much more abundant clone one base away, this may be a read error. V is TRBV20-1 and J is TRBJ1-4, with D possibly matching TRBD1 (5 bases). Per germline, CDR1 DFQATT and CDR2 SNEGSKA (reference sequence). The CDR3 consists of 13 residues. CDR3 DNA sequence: TGCAATGCTAGGGCCCGACAGAATGAAAAACTGTTTTTT. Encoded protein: CNARARQNEKLFF.

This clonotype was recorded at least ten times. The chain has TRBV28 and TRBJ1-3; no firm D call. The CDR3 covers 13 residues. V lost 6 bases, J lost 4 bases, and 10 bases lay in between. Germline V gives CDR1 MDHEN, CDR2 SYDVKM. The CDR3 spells CASSRSPGNTIYF. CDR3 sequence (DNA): TGTGCCAGCAGCCGGTCGCCGGGAAACACCATATATTTT.

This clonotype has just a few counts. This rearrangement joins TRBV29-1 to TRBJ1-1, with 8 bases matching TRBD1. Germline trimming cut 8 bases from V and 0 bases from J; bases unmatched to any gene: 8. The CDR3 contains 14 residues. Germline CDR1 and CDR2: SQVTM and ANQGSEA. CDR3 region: CSFQTGALNTEAFF. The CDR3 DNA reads TGCAGCTTCCAGACAGGGGCCTTGAACACTGAAGCTTTCTTT.

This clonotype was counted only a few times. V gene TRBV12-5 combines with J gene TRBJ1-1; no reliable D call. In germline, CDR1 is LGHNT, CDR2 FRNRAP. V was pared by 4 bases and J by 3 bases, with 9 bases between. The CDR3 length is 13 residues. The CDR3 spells CASGSRSDTEAFF. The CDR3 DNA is TGTGCTAGTGGTTCGCGGAGCGACACTGAAGCTTTCTTT.

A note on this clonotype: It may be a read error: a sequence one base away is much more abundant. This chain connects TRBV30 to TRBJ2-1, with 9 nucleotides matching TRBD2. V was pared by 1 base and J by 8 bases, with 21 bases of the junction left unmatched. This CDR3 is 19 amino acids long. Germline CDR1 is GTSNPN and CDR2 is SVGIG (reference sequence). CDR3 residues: CAWSAPPRTSGWARDEQFF. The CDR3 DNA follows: TGTGCCTGGAGTGCCCCACCCCGTACTAGCGGGTGGGCCAGGGATGAGCAGTTCTTC.

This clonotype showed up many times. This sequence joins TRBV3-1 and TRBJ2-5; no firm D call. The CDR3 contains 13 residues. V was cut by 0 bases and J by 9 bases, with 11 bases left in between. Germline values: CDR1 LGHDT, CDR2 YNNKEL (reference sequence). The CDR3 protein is CASSQERYMAQYF. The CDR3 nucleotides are TGTGCCAGCAGCCAAGAACGATACATGGCCCAGTACTTC.

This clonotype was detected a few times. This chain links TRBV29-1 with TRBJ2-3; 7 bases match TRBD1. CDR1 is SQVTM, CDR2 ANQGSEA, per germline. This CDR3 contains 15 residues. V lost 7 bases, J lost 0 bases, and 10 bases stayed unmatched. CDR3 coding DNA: TGCAGCGGGCAAGGGGGCGTAGCTAGCACAGATACGCAGTATTTT. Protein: CSGQGGVASTDTQYF.

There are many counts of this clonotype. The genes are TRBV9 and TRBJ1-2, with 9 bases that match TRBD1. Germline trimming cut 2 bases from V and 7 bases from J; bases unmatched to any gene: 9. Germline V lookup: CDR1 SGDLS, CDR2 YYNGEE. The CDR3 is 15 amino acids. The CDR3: CASSVQYRGLGGYTF. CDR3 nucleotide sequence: TGTGCCAGCAGCGTTCAGTACAGGGGGCTGGGTGGCTACACCTTC.

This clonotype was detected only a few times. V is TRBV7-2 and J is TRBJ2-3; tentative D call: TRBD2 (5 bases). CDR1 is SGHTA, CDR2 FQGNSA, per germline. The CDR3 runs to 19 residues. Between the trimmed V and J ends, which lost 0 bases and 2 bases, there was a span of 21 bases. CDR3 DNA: TGTGCCAGCAGCTTAGCGAGGGTTCCCCGGATTACCCCCACAGATACGCAGTATTTT. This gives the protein CASSLARVPRITPTDTQYF.

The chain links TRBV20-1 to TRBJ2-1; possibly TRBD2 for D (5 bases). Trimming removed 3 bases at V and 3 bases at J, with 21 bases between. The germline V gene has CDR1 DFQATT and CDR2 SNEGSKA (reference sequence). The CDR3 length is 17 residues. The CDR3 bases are TGCAGTGCTAGTGCCCGCCCGAGCGGAAATTTCTACAATGAGCAGTTCTTC. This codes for CSASARPSGNFYNEQFF.